The table lists the clone carrying this TCR beta chain with a few counts. Its antigen is unidentified. This sample was taken from a study of blood T cells in healthy people across ages. Across the study: About one barcoded beta molecule per two T cells was the capture yield of template switching. Findings and limits, study-wide: A roughly linear age-dependent decrease characterized TCR beta diversity per million T cells.

V lost 2 bases and J lost 1, with 11 bases in between. Germline CDR1 reads LGHDT; CDR2 reads YNNKEL (reference sequence). The CDR3 runs to 15 residues. The authors ran a second PCR of about 6 to 12 cycles using a sample-barcoded 5' primer and a J-beta primer mix. The template-switch adaptor was a 5' adaptor with 12 random nucleotides. It tagged each cDNA molecule. Using its own MiXCR run on the 5' RACE reads, TCRdb lists one record per CDR3 protein. The sample lists about 1.1 million distinct CDR3 sequences, around two fifths occurring once. Each sample used at least 6 million PBMCs. The clonotype was recovered from a young man in good health. Sequenced: blood. The chain joins TRBV3-1 to TRBJ1-1; D is undetermined. DNA of the CDR3: TGTGCCAGCAGCCAAAAAAGGGCGGAGAACACTGAAGCTTTCTTT. Translation gives CASSQKRAENTEAFF.